The 24 T cell receptor beta chains listed next were all sequenced from one sample in a study of yellow fever vaccine responses in identical twins. Via MiXCR, TCRdb re-called the RT-PCR reads, giving one row per CDR3 protein. The sample holds under 20,000 distinct CDR3 sequences, approximately 70% seen once. The sequencing used T cells from blood (PBMCs), unsorted or a sorted subset (not recorded which), collected before or after yellow fever vaccination (not recorded which). Receptor source: a young woman who received the yellow fever vaccine.

The rearrangement uses TRBV24-1 and TRBJ2-2, with 9 bases aligning to TRBD1. This CDR3 has 14 amino acids. Germline lookup yields CDR1 KGHDR and CDR2 SFDVKD. The J segment lost 5 bases and the V segment lost 7 bases, leaving 4 bases of the junction unmatched. As DNA, the CDR3 is TGTGCCACCAGGGGACAGGGTAATACCGGGGAGCTGTTTTTT. Translation gives CATRGQGNTGELFF.

The chain joins TRBV7-8 to TRBJ2-1, with a weak D call TRBD1 (6 bases). V was shortened by 1 base and J by 7 bases, with 11 bases between the two germline ends. CDR1 is SGHVS, CDR2 FQNEAQ, per germline. The CDR3 consists of 14 residues. The CDR3 sequence is CASSLGGQINEQFF. The CDR3 DNA reads as TGTGCCAGCAGCTTAGGTGGACAGATTAATGAGCAGTTCTTC. Together with reference TRBV7-8 and TRBJ2-1, the CDR3 gives the full variable domain: GAGVSQSPRYKVAKRGQDVALRCDPISGHVSLFWYQQALGQGPEFLTYFQNEAQLDKSGLPSDRFFAERPEGSVSTLKIQRTQQEDSAVYLCASSLGGQINEQFFGPGTRLTVL.

The V gene is TRBV19, the J gene TRBJ2-3, with D tentatively TRBD1 or TRBD2 (5 bases each). This CDR3 region has 15 residues. CDR1 is LNHDA and CDR2 is SQIVND in the germline V gene (reference sequence). With 6 bases removed from V and 1 base from J, the gap between germline ends came to 14 bases. CDR3 protein: CASSRDPGRTDTQYF. In DNA, the CDR3 is TGTGCCAGTAGCCGGGACCCGGGTCGCACAGATACGCAGTATTTT.

This sequence joins TRBV12-3 or TRBV12-4 and TRBJ2-5, with TRBD1 as a possible D gene (6 bases). V was cut by 2 bases and J by 5 bases, with 6 bases left in between. This CDR3 spans 12 amino acids. CDR3 in amino acids: CASSLTGETQYF. CDR3 coding DNA: TGTGCCAGCAGTTTAACAGGGGAGACCCAGTACTTC.

This clonotype was observed a few times. Its ends do not fully match the called genes, so a read error is possible. The CDR3 DNA sequence: TGTGCCACCAGCAGAGTAGGACTAGCGGGAGATTCGGTGATCTTC. As protein: CATSRVGLAGDSVIF. The chain is built from TRBV15 and TRBJ2-1; 13 nucleotides align to TRBD2. The CDR3 covers 15 residues. CDR1 and CDR2 from the germline V gene are LNHNV and YYDKDF (reference sequence).

V usage is TRBV12-5 and J usage is TRBJ2-1, with a tentative D call TRBD1 (5 bases). V lost 4 bases and J 7 bases, leaving 8 bases between the germline ends. Germline V gene data show CDR1 as LGHNT and CDR2 as FRNRAP. The CDR3 runs to 12 residues. The CDR3 region has the DNA TGTGCTAGTGGTTCGAAGGGGAATGAGCAGTTCTTC. Residues: CASGSKGNEQFF.

This clonotype was detected only once. CDR3 sequence reads: CSAIQGNGYEQYF. CDR3 DNA sequence: TGCAGCGCCATACAGGGTAACGGCTACGAGCAGTACTTC. The chain recombines TRBV29-1 with TRBJ2-7; possible D gene TRBD1, 6 bases. Germline V gives CDR1 SQVTM, CDR2 ANQGSEA. The CDR3 length is 13 residues. V was trimmed by 7 bases and J by 3 bases, leaving 16 bases between them.

The J gene is TRBJ2-3, the V gene TRBV19; TRBD2 is a possible D gene (5 bases). The CDR3 extends over 11 amino acids. From germline, CDR1 is LNHDA and CDR2 SQIVND (reference sequence). V dropped 6 bases and J dropped 8 bases, with 9 bases sitting between them. The CDR3 region has the DNA TGTGCCAGTAGCGGGGATTTTACGCAGTATTTT. It encodes CASSGDFTQYF.

The chain carries TRBV11-3 and TRBJ1-2; D possibly corresponds to TRBD1 (5 bases). The germline V gene encodes CDR1 SGHNT and CDR2 YENEEA. Trimming removed 5 bases at V and 4 bases at J, with 17 bases between. This CDR3 spans 15 amino acids. CDR3 DNA sequence: TGTGCCAGCAGCCCGGACAACGGACTTTCCTATGGCTACACCTTC. Translated, it gives CASSPDNGLSYGYTF.

This clonotype showed up just once. The rearrangement joins TRBV4-3 to TRBJ2-1, with 9 bases identical to TRBD1. The V gene's germline CDR1 is LGHNA and CDR2 YSLEER. J was trimmed by 5 bases and V by 1 base; bases with no gene match: 12. The CDR3 is 18 amino acids. CDR3 region: CASSQAPTGGGQNNEQFF. CDR3 in DNA: TGCGCCAGCAGCCAAGCCCCCACAGGGGGCGGCCAGAACAATGAGCAGTTCTTC.

This clonotype was seen a handful of times. The genes are TRBV28 and TRBJ2-1; 9 nucleotides line up with TRBD2. This CDR3 has 17 amino acids. V lost 4 bases, J lost 1 base, and 8 bases stayed unmatched. Looked up from germline, CDR1 is MDHEN and CDR2 is SYDVKM. CDR3: CASSSAGLAGSYNEQFF. Written as DNA, the CDR3 is TGTGCCAGCAGTTCCGCGGGACTAGCTGGTTCCTACAATGAGCAGTTCTTC.

This clonotype was seen a handful of times. The chain is built from TRBV29-1 and TRBJ2-1, with 9 bases that match TRBD2. Germline loops: CDR1 SQVTM, CDR2 ANQGSEA. The CDR3 length is 14 residues. V dropped 7 bases and J dropped 12; count of bases not matched to a gene: 16. CDR3 in amino acids: CSAPQAGGGVLQFF. The CDR3 DNA sequence: TGCAGCGCCCCTCAAGCGGGAGGTGGGGTGTTGCAGTTCTTC.

The V gene is TRBV15, the J gene TRBJ2-7, with no clear D. Trimming took off 0 bases at V and 4 bases at J, with 10 bases between the two ends. CDR3 length: 14 amino acids. The germline gives CDR1 LNHNV, CDR2 YYDKDF (reference sequence). DNA of the CDR3: TGTGCCACCAGCAGAGATCCAGCGAGTTACGAGCAGTACTTC. Translated, it gives CATSRDPASYEQYF. The entire variable domain, with the rest obtained from reference TRBV15 and TRBJ2-7, is as follows: DAMVIQNPRYQVTQFGKPVTLSCSQTLNHNVMYWYQQKSSQAPKLLFHYYDKDFNNEADTPDNFQSRRPNTSFCFLDIRSPGLGDTAMYLCATSRDPASYEQYFGPGTRLTVT.

This sequence joins TRBV20-1 and TRBJ1-2; D is ambiguous. This CDR3 comprises 8 residues. Germline V lookup: CDR1 DFQATT, CDR2 SNEGSKA (reference sequence). Trimming took 3 bases from V and 8 from J, leaving 1 base between them. The CDR3 DNA is TGCAGTGCTAGGGGCTACACCTTC. This gives the protein CSARGYTF.

The chain carries TRBV29-1 and TRBJ1-1; no firm D call. The V end was cut by 4 bases, the J end by 1 base, with 4 bases between. Germline assignment: CDR1 SQVTM and CDR2 ANQGSEA. This CDR3 spans 11 amino acids. This CDR3 is CSVGKNTEAFF. The CDR3 DNA follows: TGCAGCGTTGGAAAGAACACTGAAGCTTTCTTT.

This clonotype was seen a handful of times. The genes are TRBV4-1 and TRBJ2-7; no definite D call. The CDR3 is 15 amino acids. V was cut by 0 bases and J by 2 bases, with 11 bases left in between. In germline, CDR1 is MGHRA, CDR2 YSYEKL. CDR3 bases: TGCGCCAGCAGCCAAGAACACGGTTTTCCCTACGAGCAGTACTTC. It codes for CASSQEHGFPYEQYF.

The J gene is TRBJ2-7, the V gene TRBV9, with D unclear. The CDR3 loop spans 13 amino acids. Trimming removed 0 bases at V and 6 bases at J, with 10 bases between. Germline V CDR1 and CDR2: SGDLS, YYNGEE. The chain's CDR3 is CASSVGESSEQYF. The CDR3 DNA is TGTGCCAGCAGCGTAGGGGAAAGCAGCGAGCAGTACTTC.

The CDR3 region is CASSLGQGNQPQHF. The CDR3 DNA is TGTGCCAGCAGCTTAGGACAGGGAAATCAGCCCCAGCATTTT. V and J are TRBV7-9 and TRBJ1-5; TRBD1 matches at 7 bases. Unmatched junction bases numbered 1, after V lost 1 base and J lost 4 bases. The CDR3 loop spans 14 amino acids. Germline CDR1 reads SEHNR; CDR2 reads FQNEAQ (reference sequence). Full variable domain (missing parts from reference TRBV7-9 and TRBJ1-5): DTGVSQNPRHKITKRGQNVTFRCDPISEHNRLYWYRQTLGQGPEFLTYFQNEAQLEKSRLLSDRFSAERPKGSFSTLEIQRTEQGDSAMYLCASSLGQGNQPQHFGDGTRLSIL.

V usage is TRBV5-1 and J usage is TRBJ2-7; D remains ambiguous. There are 15 residues in the CDR3. Germline-derived CDR1 and CDR2 are SGHRS and YFSETQ. The V end lost 4 bases, the J end lost 2 bases, and 16 bases lay between the germline ends. The DNA of the CDR3 is TGCGCCAGCAGCCCCACAGCGCAGGATCCCTACGAGCAGTACTTC. Its protein product is CASSPTAQDPYEQYF.

The rearrangement joins TRBV6-1 to TRBJ2-7; no definite D call. The CDR3 is 12 residues long. From germline, CDR1 is MNHNS and CDR2 SASEGT. V dropped 6 bases and J dropped 2 bases, with 8 bases sitting between them. The CDR3 protein is CASSRKPYEQYV. The DNA of the CDR3 is TGTGCCAGCAGCAGGAAGCCCTACGAGCAGTACGTC.

This clonotype was detected once. The CDR3 DNA follows: TGTGCCAGCAGCTCGTCGTGGGCAACCTACGAGCAGTACTTC. It yields the protein CASSSSWATYEQYF. The chain carries TRBV5-5 and TRBJ2-7; D is undetermined. The CDR3 is 14 residues long. Trimming pared 3 bases from V and 2 bases from J, leaving 12 bases between. The V gene's germline CDR1 is SGHKS and CDR2 YYEKEE (reference sequence).

As concerns this clonotype: A read error may produce the germline difference seen at one junction end. This rearrangement joins TRBV23-1 to TRBJ1-5; D not certain. TRBV23-1 is filed as an ORF, its function uncertain. This CDR3 is built from 17 residues. The CDR3 loop reads CASKPARWRSSNQPQHF. The CDR3, as DNA: TGCGCCAGCAAACCAGCTCGGTGGCGGTCTAGCAATCAGCCCCAGCATTTC.

This clonotype has a handful of counts. The chain combines TRBV4-2 with TRBJ1-1, with 7 nucleotides matching TRBD1. The germline V gene encodes CDR1 LGHNA and CDR2 YNFKEQ. The junction had 1 base not matched to a gene; V was cut back by 4 bases and J by 5 bases. The CDR3 totals 12 residues. In nucleotides, the CDR3 is TGTGCCAGCAGCCCAGGGGGTACTGAAGCTTTCTTT. Translating gives CASSPGGTEAFF.

The chain carries TRBV5-1 and TRBJ2-7; the match to TRBD2 covers 9 bases. V was clipped by 4 bases and J by 3 bases; unmatched bases: 5. The germline V gene has CDR1 SGHRS and CDR2 YFSETQ. This CDR3 spans 14 amino acids. This chain's CDR3 is CASSAASGIYEQYF. The CDR3 nucleotides read TGCGCCAGCAGCGCGGCTAGCGGGATCTACGAGCAGTACTTC.